Detailed here is one T cell receptor (beta chain). Germline V gene data show CDR1 as LGHNA and CDR2 as YNFKEQ. The V and J ends lost 1 base and 7 bases respectively, with 13 bases between them. This CDR3 spans 14 amino acids. This entry comes from a study of blood T cell repertoires in COVID-19. The repertoire was sequenced with immunoSEQ multiplex PCR; TCRdb's copy has only in-frame clones and lacks some. The sample has a few hundred thousand clones; more than 85% are singletons. Study members were between about 18 and 90 years old and lived in 25 or so US regions. The chain has TRBV4-2 and TRBJ1-2; D remains ambiguous. Material for sequencing was PBMCs or T cells enriched from blood (not recorded which). The receptor was derived from a woman aged 45-59 years who had recovered from COVID-19. Here the CDR3 DNA reads TGTGCCAGCAGCCAAGCATTTCAAGGAGGTGGCTACACCTTC. Protein sequence: CASSQAFQGGGYTF.